This TCR beta chain derives from a study of patients and donors after allogeneic stem cell transplantation. The V end was cut by 4 bases, the J end by 0 bases, with 13 bases between. The CDR3 consists of 16 residues. This clonotype was picked up a small number of times. TCRdb processed the RT-PCR reads anew with MiXCR; each CDR3 protein has one entry. Of over 150,000 distinct CDR3 sequences in the sample, 41% were seen once. Sequences were obtained from blood, either unsorted or a sorted T cell fraction (not recorded which). This receptor was obtained from a human donor who was either an allogeneic HSCT recipient or a stem cell or donor lymphocyte infusion donor (not recorded which). It is not recorded whose cells these are; they may come from a transplant donor. The genes are TRBV12-3 or TRBV12-4 and TRBJ2-1; D gene uncertain. The chain's CDR3 is CASSSSLGPSYNEQFF. In nucleotides, the CDR3 is TGTGCCAGCAGTTCGTCCCTTGGGCCCTCCTACAATGAGCAGTTCTTC.